These 20 T cell receptor beta chains originate from one sample sequenced in a study of blood T cell repertoires in COVID-19. Measured with immunoSEQ multiplex PCR; TCRdb has only the in-frame clones, and not every one. This table has 150,000 to 200,000 clones, approximately 80% appearing once. The sample consisted of peripheral blood. These TCRs come from a woman older than 75 with COVID-19, enrolled during active disease.

This clone was seen more than once but under ten times. The chain is built from TRBV19 and TRBJ1-6; D remains unclear. Trimming removed 7 bases from V and 7 bases from J, with 14 bases in between. CDR3 size: 14 residues. The germline gives CDR1 LNHDA, CDR2 SQIVND (reference sequence). The CDR3 is CASTTRVPNSPLHF. The CDR3 bases are TGTGCCAGTACCACCCGGGTTCCAAATTCACCCCTCCACTTT.

The J gene is TRBJ2-2, the V gene TRBV5-1; 7 bases match TRBD2. V lost 0 bases to trimming and J lost 3 bases; unmatched junction nucleotides: 11. The V gene's germline CDR1 is SGHRS and CDR2 YFSETQ. The length of the CDR3 is 18 residues. DNA of the CDR3: TGCGCCAGCAGCTTGGCAGGGTCTAGCGGATACGACACCGGGGAGCTGTTTTTT. It translates to CASSLAGSSGYDTGELFF. The complete variable domain, with remaining parts taken from reference TRBV5-1 and TRBJ2-2, reads KAGVTQTPRYLIKTRGQQVTLSCSPISGHRSVSWYQQTPGQGLQFLFEYFSETQRNKGNFPGRFSGRQFSNSRSEMNVSTLELGDSALYLCASSLAGSSGYDTGELFFGEGSRLTVL.

This clone was seen only a few times. This sequence joins TRBV18 and TRBJ1-1, with unresolved D. Germline V gene sequence: CDR1 KGHSH, CDR2 LQKENI. The V end lost 3 bases, the J end lost 1 base, and 12 bases lay between the germline ends. The CDR3 length is 15 residues. In DNA, the CDR3 is TGTGCCAGCTCACCTCTCGGGGAAAGGAACACTGAAGCTTTCTTT. Amino acid sequence: CASSPLGERNTEAFF.

The chain links TRBV5-1 to TRBJ2-7; weak D call: TRBD1 (5 bases). Germline CDR1 reads SGHRS; CDR2 reads YFSETQ. CDR3 length equals 15 residues. V was clipped by 0 bases and J by 0 bases, with 10 bases between them. For the CDR3, the DNA is TGCGCCAGCAGCTTGGATGGGGCCCCCTCCTACGAGCAGTACTTC. It yields the protein CASSLDGAPSYEQYF. Supplemented by reference TRBV5-1 and TRBJ2-7, the full variable domain reads KAGVTQTPRYLIKTRGQQVTLSCSPISGHRSVSWYQQTPGQGLQFLFEYFSETQRNKGNFPGRFSGRQFSNSRSEMNVSTLELGDSALYLCASSLDGAPSYEQYFGPGTRLTVT.

This clone turned up a few times. The J gene is TRBJ1-2, the V gene TRBV5-5; 10 nucleotides align to TRBD1. The V gene's germline CDR1 is SGHKS and CDR2 YYEKEE (reference sequence). J was trimmed by 3 bases and V by 6 bases; bases with no gene match: 8. The CDR3 has 15 amino acids. The CDR3 DNA reads as TGTGCCAGCACCCCTGGACAGGGGGTTCACTATGGCTACACCTTC. Its protein is CASTPGQGVHYGYTF.

The chain carries TRBV27 and TRBJ2-3; tentatively, D is TRBD1 (6 bases). V lost 3 bases, J lost 2 bases, and 12 bases lay in between. The CDR3 spans 15 residues. Per germline, CDR1 MNHEY and CDR2 SMNVEV (reference sequence). The CDR3 DNA reads as TGTGCCAGCAGTTTGACGGACAGCGTCACAGATACGCAGTATTTT. The encoded protein is CASSLTDSVTDTQYF.

The V gene is TRBV21-1, the J gene TRBJ2-1; the table's D call of TRBD2 was not tested on the DNA. TRBV21-1 is classified as a pseudogene. This CDR3 spans 14 amino acids. The CDR3: CASSKSGFYNEQFF. The CDR3 DNA sequence: TGTGCCAGCAGCAAGAGCGGGTTCTACAATGAGCAGTTCTTC.

This clone was picked up a small number of times. The chain links TRBV6-5 to TRBJ2-3; TRBD2 is a possible D gene (6 bases). The V gene's germline CDR1 is MNHEY and CDR2 SVGAGI. CDR3 length equals 13 residues. V gave up 7 bases and J gave up 4 bases, with 12 bases separating them. CDR3 amino acids: CASIGGVADTQYF. The CDR3 region has the DNA TGTGCCAGCATCGGGGGAGTGGCAGATACGCAGTATTTT.

The V and J genes are TRBV5-1 and TRBJ2-1, with 9 bases identical to TRBD1. V shed 4 bases, J shed 6 bases, and the junction held 8 bases outside the gene matches. CDR1 is SGHRS, CDR2 YFSETQ, per germline. This CDR3 is 15 amino acids long. The CDR3 protein is CASSNRDRVSNEQFF. CDR3 sequence (DNA): TGCGCCAGCAGCAACCGGGACAGGGTGAGCAATGAGCAGTTCTTC. The full variable domain, completed using reference TRBV5-1 and TRBJ2-1, is KAGVTQTPRYLIKTRGQQVTLSCSPISGHRSVSWYQQTPGQGLQFLFEYFSETQRNKGNFPGRFSGRQFSNSRSEMNVSTLELGDSALYLCASSNRDRVSNEQFFGPGTRLTVL.

This chain connects TRBV3-1 (or the pseudogene TRBV3-2) to TRBJ1-3; D unresolved. Germline V gene data show CDR1 as LGHDT and CDR2 as YNNKEL (reference sequence). The CDR3 spans 16 residues. Between the trimmed V and J ends, which lost 0 bases and 0 bases, there was a span of 9 bases. As DNA, the CDR3 is TGTGCCAGCAGCCAAGAAACGGGTTTCTCTGGAAACACCATATATTTT. Encoded protein: CASSQETGFSGNTIYF.

V usage is TRBV5-1 and J usage is TRBJ2-5; 9 nucleotides align to TRBD1. The CDR3 runs to 14 residues. CDR1 and CDR2 (germline): SGHRS, YFSETQ. V lost 0 bases, J lost 5 bases, and 2 bases stayed unmatched. The CDR3 region is CASSLDRGPETQYF. Written as DNA, the CDR3 is TGCGCCAGCAGCTTGGACAGGGGGCCGGAGACCCAGTACTTC.

CDR3 loop: CASSQGAGWDTEAFF. The CDR3 DNA is TGTGCCAGCAGCCAAGGGGCGGGTTGGGACACTGAAGCTTTCTTT. The gene calls are TRBV3-1 (or the pseudogene TRBV3-2) and TRBJ1-1; the D is unclear. The germline V gene has CDR1 LGHDT and CDR2 YNNKEL (reference sequence). Trimming stripped 1 base from V and 3 bases from J, with 12 bases between. The CDR3 length is 15 residues.

The J gene is TRBJ1-2, the V gene TRBV25-1; D may be TRBD1 (6 bases). Germline CDR1 is MGHDK and CDR2 is SYGVNS. Trimming removed 0 bases from V and 4 bases from J, with 9 bases in between. The CDR3 sequence is 14 residues long. Here the CDR3 reads CASSEYRGAYGYTF. The CDR3, as DNA: TGTGCCAGCAGTGAATATCGGGGGGCCTATGGCTACACCTTC.

The CDR3 loop reads CASSPVAESYEQYF. The CDR3 coding sequence is TGTGCCAGCAGCCCTGTAGCGGAATCCTACGAGCAGTACTTC. V is TRBV11-2 and J is TRBJ2-7, with TRBD2 as a possible D gene (6 bases). CDR1 is SGHAT and CDR2 is FQNNGV in the germline V gene. The CDR3 consists of 14 residues. Deletions cut 5 bases from V and 1 base from J, with 12 bases between. Full variable domain (outside the CDR3, taken from reference TRBV11-2 and TRBJ2-7): EAGVAQSPRYKIIEKRQSVAFWCNPISGHATLYWYQQILGQGPKLLIQFQNNGVVDDSQLPKDRFSAERLKGVDSTLKIQPAKLEDSAVYLCASSPVAESYEQYFGPGTRLTVT.

The genes are TRBV5-4 and TRBJ1-1; D may be TRBD1 (5 bases). V was trimmed by 4 bases and J by 0 bases, leaving 13 bases between them. CDR1 and CDR2 from the germline V gene are SGHNT and YYREEE (reference sequence). This CDR3 region has 15 residues. Here the CDR3 DNA reads TGTGCCAGCAGCCAAGAGACAGTTATGAACACTGAAGCTTTCTTT. Protein sequence: CASSQETVMNTEAFF.

The chain joins TRBV7-9 to TRBJ1-1, with D perhaps TRBD1 (5 bases). The length of the CDR3 is 14 residues. Trimming removed 2 bases at V and 7 bases at J, with 14 bases between. Germline-derived CDR1 and CDR2 are SEHNR and FQNEAQ (reference sequence). CDR3 protein: CASSLSPWGFEAFF. CDR3 bases: TGTGCCAGCAGCTTATCGCCCTGGGGCTTTGAAGCTTTCTTT.

This clone was detected only once. The chain uses TRBV4-2 and TRBJ2-3, with 15 bases lining up with TRBD2. Germline CDR1 is LGHNA and CDR2 is YNFKEQ. Trimming cost V 0 bases and J 4 bases; bases outside gene matches: 8. This CDR3 contains 19 residues. CDR3 region: CASSQDWRRTSGRADTQYF. The CDR3 nucleotides read TGTGCCAGCAGCCAAGATTGGAGACGGACTAGCGGGAGGGCAGATACGCAGTATTTT.

As regards this clone: One base away lies a much larger clone, so this may be a sequencing read error. This chain joins TRBV6-2 or TRBV6-3 and TRBJ2-7; 7 bases fit TRBD1. Trimming took 6 bases from V and 0 from J; bases not matched to a gene: 5. The CDR3 runs to 14 residues. Looked up from germline, CDR1 is MNHEY and CDR2 is SVGEGT. CDR3 sequence reads: CASSLTGSSYEQYF. The CDR3 DNA follows: TGTGCCAGCAGCCTGACAGGGTCCTCCTACGAGCAGTACTTC.

The rearrangement links TRBV5-6 to TRBJ1-5; the match to TRBD1 covers 8 bases. Germline CDR1 SGHDT, CDR2 YYEEEE. The CDR3 covers 18 residues. J lost 2 bases, V lost 3 bases, and 13 bases had no gene match. The CDR3 loop reads CASSSYRTGRTGNQPQHF. The DNA for the CDR3 is TGTGCCAGCAGCTCTTATCGGACAGGGAGGACGGGCAATCAGCCCCAGCATTTT.

V gene TRBV19 combines with J gene TRBJ2-5, with D uncertain. Trimming shortened V by 5 bases and J by 2 bases, and 6 bases separated the two germline ends. The CDR3 is 12 amino acids. The V gene's germline CDR1 is LNHDA and CDR2 SQIVND (reference sequence). This chain's CDR3 is CASSEQQETQYF. The CDR3 DNA is TGTGCCAGTAGTGAACAGCAAGAGACCCAGTACTTC.